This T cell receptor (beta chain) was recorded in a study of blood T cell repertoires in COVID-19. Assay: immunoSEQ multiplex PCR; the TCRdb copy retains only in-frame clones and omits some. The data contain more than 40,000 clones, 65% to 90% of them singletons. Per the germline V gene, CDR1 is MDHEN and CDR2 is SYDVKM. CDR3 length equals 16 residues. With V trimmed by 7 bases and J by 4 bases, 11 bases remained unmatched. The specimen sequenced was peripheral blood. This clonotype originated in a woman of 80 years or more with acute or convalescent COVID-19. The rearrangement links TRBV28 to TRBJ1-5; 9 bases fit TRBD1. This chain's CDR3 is CASTSPGTGINQPQHF. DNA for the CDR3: TGTGCCAGCACCTCCCCCGGGACAGGGATAAATCAGCCCCAGCATTTT.